This TCR beta chain came from a study of cytomegalovirus exposure and HLA in healthy donors (dated by TCRdb to the late 2010s). Study-wide context: The roughly 650 repertoires of the first cohort and the 110 or so validation repertoires were produced on the same platform, according to a later analysis. The aim of the study was to test whether cataloging public T cell receptors could identify signatures of past pathogen exposure. Along with the roughly 670-subject first cohort, a separate validation cohort of over a hundred different subjects was used. The study combined high-throughput TCR immunosequencing, statistical association of individual TCRs with disease status, and machine learning to predict cytomegalovirus infection status.

Here is what the overall study found, with its caveats: The study gave a list of roughly 150 TCR beta chains associated with cytomegalovirus. While some public TCRs were present in many individuals, most TCR sequences turned up only very rarely across donors. A later analysis found that TCRs clustered in the first cohort also tended to co-occur in the 120 validation repertoires, with roughly 95% of cluster scores above 0. The classifier was reported to diagnose cytomegalovirus status with high specificity and sensitivity in both the original cohort and the validation cohort. According to the authors, the approach could potentially be generalized to other disease states and immunological phenotypes. A few of the identified cytomegalovirus-associated TCR beta chains were confirmed in vitro to be specific for cytomegalovirus antigens. All 120 or so repertoires were used to score co-occurrence in the validation cohort in a later analysis, because that analysis had no HLA typing for the cohort.

To prepare the library, the immunoSEQ multiplex PCR assay was applied. The authors' analysis ran thus. To diagnose cytomegalovirus status from the catalog of TCR beta chain sequences, a statistical classification framework was built. The table comes from immuneACCESS by way of TCRdb, which keeps in-frame sequences with V and J called. Part of the clones is missing from these tables; in studies checked, under half for an unresolved V gene and the rest for unknown reasons. V and J calls and clone size come straight from that table; D and trimming were deduced from the DNA. Within this sample are 220,000 or so clones, with 75% to 90% of them counted one time only. The ten largest clones represent over 11% of the sample. The CDR3, cysteine through phenylalanine, is 16 amino acids long. The CDR3 DNA has 48 bases and is translated from base 1. Compared with germline, V lacks 4 bases and J lacks 7 bases; bases without a gene match: 10. CDR1 and CDR2 (MGHRA, YSYEKL) derive from the germline V gene.

A word on this clone: This receptor's antigen is unknown. No base-level quality is on record; no much larger clone is a single base apart.

Donors formed part of the validation cohort, which comprised 120 subjects and was distinct from the first cohort of 550 to 850 subjects. The sequence is built from TRBV4-1 and TRBJ2-7; TRBD2 agrees with 13 junctional bases. What was sequenced was PBMCs. This clonotype was sampled from a woman under 40 in good health and CMV-seropositive. The DNA sequence is given as TGCGCCAGCAGCCGTGGGACTAGCGGGATATCGGGAGAGCAGTACTTC. Its protein reads: CASSRGTSGISGEQYF.